Shown below are 20 T cell receptor beta chains from a single sample sequenced in a study of blood T cells in healthy people across ages. A second PCR, run for 7 to 11 cycles, used a sample-barcoded 5' primer plus a J-beta primer mix. TCRdb re-derived calls from the 5' RACE reads in MiXCR, one entry per CDR3 protein. Of about 1.4 million distinct CDR3 sequences in the sample, 59% were seen once. The sequenced sample was blood. The receptors were gathered from a man aged 18 to 29 in good health.

Only one count was recorded for this clonotype. The rearrangement links TRBV7-9 to TRBJ2-1; D possibly corresponds to TRBD1 (5 bases). CDR1 SEHNR and CDR2 FQNEAQ come from the germline V gene (reference sequence). V gave up 1 base and J gave up 4 bases, with 14 bases separating them. The CDR3 runs to 16 residues. This CDR3 reads CASSLGFGQSYNEQFF. The CDR3 coding sequence is TGTGCCAGCAGCTTAGGCTTCGGACAATCATACAATGAGCAGTTCTTC.

This clonotype was detected only a few times. The chain uses TRBV4-1 and TRBJ2-4, with TRBD2 matching over 11 bases. Germline loops: CDR1 MGHRA, CDR2 YSYEKL. The junction had 12 bases not matched to a gene; V was cut back by 4 bases and J by 1 base. This CDR3 comprises 19 residues. CDR3 in amino acids: CASSRMIAGGHLAKNIQYF. In DNA form, the CDR3 reads TGCGCCAGCAGCCGCATGATAGCGGGAGGGCACCTGGCCAAAAACATTCAGTACTTC.

The chain couples TRBV7-6 to TRBJ1-2; D unclear. In germline, CDR1 is SGHVS, CDR2 FNYEAQ. The V end was cut by 2 bases, the J end by 5 bases, with 15 bases between. CDR3 length equals 15 residues. The CDR3 reads CASSLIFGVGYGYTF. CDR3 in DNA: TGTGCCAGCAGCTTAATCTTCGGGGTCGGGTATGGCTACACCTTC.

The rearrangement links TRBV6-6 to TRBJ2-5, with a weak D call TRBD1 (5 bases). The CDR3 consists of 15 residues. The ends were cut back, 7 bases at V and 2 bases at J, with 17 bases in the middle. Germline V gene lookup returns CDR1 MNHNY and CDR2 SVGAGI (reference sequence). The CDR3 here is CASKLAGQHQETQYF. The CDR3, as DNA: TGTGCCAGCAAATTAGCCGGACAACATCAAGAGACCCAGTACTTC.

The chain links TRBV6-6 to TRBJ2-1; a weak D match, TRBD1 (6 bases). CDR1 and CDR2 (germline): MNHNY, SVGAGI (reference sequence). Between the trimmed V and J ends, which lost 9 bases and 0 bases, there was a span of 9 bases. The CDR3 sequence is 13 residues long. The CDR3 DNA reads as TGTGCCAGTGGACAGAGCTCCTACAATGAGCAGTTCTTC. Protein product: CASGQSSYNEQFF.

This chain uses TRBV28 with TRBJ2-7; 9 bases fit TRBD1. CDR1 MDHEN and CDR2 SYDVKM come from the germline V gene. V trimming: 8 bases; J trimming: 5 bases; junction bases outside the gene matches: 10. The CDR3 runs to 14 residues. DNA for the CDR3: TGTGCCAGCGGGGGGACAGGGTCCGGTAACGAGCAGTACTTC. Protein sequence: CASGGTGSGNEQYF.

The table lists this clonotype with a few counts. The chain links TRBV29-1 to TRBJ1-2; 8 positions agree with TRBD1. The CDR3 totals 12 residues. V lost 4 bases, J lost 4 bases, and 2 bases stayed unmatched. CDR1 is SQVTM, CDR2 ANQGSEA, per germline. The CDR3 DNA reads TGCAGCGTTGCCAGGGGGCCCTATGGCTACACCTTC. It specifies CSVARGPYGYTF.

This chain links TRBV29-1 with TRBJ2-4, with D perhaps TRBD1 (5 bases). Trimming stripped 7 bases from V and 5 bases from J, with 9 bases between. The CDR3 runs 11 residues. Germline V gives CDR1 SQVTM, CDR2 ANQGSEA. The DNA of the CDR3 is TGCAGCGGAGACAGAGAAAACATTCAGTACTTC. This codes for CSGDRENIQYF.

This clonotype turned up a few times. V and J are TRBV10-3 and TRBJ1-6, with D maybe TRBD1 (5 bases). The CDR3 runs to 15 residues. V was clipped by 5 bases and J by 1 base, with 9 bases between them. Germline assignment: CDR1 ENHRY and CDR2 SYGVKD. CDR3 in DNA: TGTGCCATCAGTAGGGACGAATCCTATAATTCACCCCTCCACTTT. It specifies CAISRDESYNSPLHF.

This clonotype was recorded only once. The chain combines TRBV10-3 with TRBJ2-4, with a weak D call TRBD1 (6 bases). The CDR3 contains 14 residues. V was clipped by 4 bases and J by 9 bases, with 16 bases between them. Germline CDR1 and CDR2: ENHRY and SYGVKD. The CDR3 spells CAISVNRESGIQYF. The CDR3 bases are TGTGCCATCAGTGTGAACAGGGAGTCCGGCATTCAGTACTTC.

In this sample, this clonotype turned up many times. The chain recombines TRBV6-2 or TRBV6-3 with TRBJ2-1; weak D call: TRBD1 (6 bases). Trimming took off 4 bases at V and 8 bases at J, with 18 bases between the two ends. The CDR3 is 15 residues long. Germline values: CDR1 MNHEY, CDR2 SVGEGT. The chain's CDR3 is CASSSRGTGGDEQFF. CDR3 in DNA: TGTGCCAGCAGTTCCCGGGGCACTGGGGGCGATGAGCAGTTCTTC.

This clonotype has at least ten counts. The gene calls are TRBV12-3 or TRBV12-4 and TRBJ2-3; D unclear. The CDR3 spans 12 residues. Trimming removed 6 bases from V and 4 bases from J, with 8 bases in between. The CDR3 nucleotides are TGTGCCAGCAGCTTAATCGCAGATACGCAGTATTTT. Amino acids: CASSLIADTQYF.

The chain is built from TRBV27 and TRBJ2-1, with 8 bases aligning to TRBD1. The CDR3 extends over 16 amino acids. The V and J ends lost 3 bases and 3 bases, in that order; junction bases with no gene match: 7. Germline-derived CDR1 and CDR2 are MNHEY and SMNVEV (reference sequence). This CDR3 reads CASSFSPGTGYNEQFF. As DNA, the CDR3 is TGTGCCAGCAGTTTCTCCCCCGGGACAGGCTACAATGAGCAGTTCTTC.

The genes are TRBV9 and TRBJ2-7; D uncertain. The germline gives CDR1 SGDLS, CDR2 YYNGEE. The CDR3 contains 16 residues. The ends were cut back, 0 bases at V and 0 bases at J, with 13 bases in the middle. The CDR3 nucleotides read TGTGCCAGCAGCGTAGCTTCAACGGCATCCTCCTACGAGCAGTACTTC. Translating gives CASSVASTASSYEQYF.

The chain uses TRBV6-1 and TRBJ2-5; TRBD2 matches 7 bases. Germline lookup yields CDR1 MNHNS and CDR2 SASEGT. CDR3 length equals 17 residues. Trimming at V came to 3 bases and at J to 5 bases, leaving 15 bases not matched to a gene. The CDR3 reads CASSDEGMGGIRETQYF. The CDR3 DNA follows: TGTGCCAGCAGTGACGAGGGAATGGGAGGGATCAGGGAGACCCAGTACTTC.

The chain uses TRBV7-2 and TRBJ2-4; D remains ambiguous. The J call may not be correct, given that the DNA end is closer to TRBJ2-7. Germline V gene sequence: CDR1 SGHTA, CDR2 FQGNSA. This CDR3 spans 14 amino acids. CDR3 coding DNA: TGTGCCAGCAGCCCGCGGACCAACTCCTACGAGCAGTACTTC. Translation gives CASSPRTNSYEQYF.

The sample holds a few counts of this clonotype. This chain links TRBV7-2 with TRBJ2-1; perhaps D is TRBD1 or TRBD2 (5 bases each). The V gene's germline CDR1 is SGHTA and CDR2 FQGNSA. The CDR3 extends over 13 amino acids. Trimming took 3 bases from V and 9 from J, leaving 12 bases between them. CDR3 nucleotide sequence: TGTGCCAGCAGCTTCCTCACGGGGACTGAGCAGTTCTTC. Its translation: CASSFLTGTEQFF.

The chain employs TRBV9 and TRBJ2-5; 10 bases agree with TRBD2. This CDR3 comprises 16 residues. Unmatched junction bases numbered 9, after V lost 0 bases and J lost 7 bases. Germline values: CDR1 SGDLS, CDR2 YYNGEE. DNA for the CDR3: TGTGCCAGCAGCGTAGCGGAGCGGGGGGGCCCTCGGACCCAGTACTTC. Its translation: CASSVAERGGPRTQYF.

Only a few counts were recorded for this clonotype. The chain has TRBV7-9 and TRBJ1-1; no clear D. This CDR3 has 14 residues. The germline gives CDR1 SEHNR, CDR2 FQNEAQ (reference sequence). Trimming stripped 3 bases from V and 1 base from J, with 9 bases between. Here the CDR3 DNA reads TGTGCCAGCAGCTTCACAGAACAGAACACTGAAGCTTTCTTT. Translation: CASSFTEQNTEAFF.

The chain has TRBV27 and TRBJ2-2, with 8 bases lining up with TRBD1. V shed 3 bases, J shed 0 bases, and the junction held 3 bases outside the gene matches. This CDR3 contains 16 residues. Germline CDR1 and CDR2: MNHEY and SMNVEV (reference sequence). In DNA, the CDR3 is TGTGCCAGCAGTTTTGTGGGACAGGCGAACACCGGGGAGCTGTTTTTT. Residues: CASSFVGQANTGELFF.